This section outlines one T cell receptor (beta chain) sequence together with its context. Germline loops: CDR1 SGHTA, CDR2 FQGNSA. The V and J ends lost 5 bases and 8 bases, in that order; junction bases with no gene match: 14. The CDR3 runs to 16 residues. MiXCR was run by TCRdb on the RT-PCR reads, yielding one entry per CDR3 protein. The sample gives around 700,000 distinct CDR3 sequences, 14% of which show up once; just over 3.5% is in the top ten. Sequencing was done on a sample of memory CD4+ T cells from blood. The sequence came from a female donor in good health, serving as a healthy control. V gene TRBV7-2 combines with J gene TRBJ1-5; 8 nucleotides line up with TRBD1. The CDR3 protein is CASSIAGTGLNKPQHF. The CDR3 bases are TGTGCCAGCAGCATTGCTGGGACAGGCCTAAATAAGCCCCAGCATTTT.